Below are 14 T cell receptor beta chains sequenced from a single sample in a study of T cells in Graves' hyperthyroidism and ophthalmopathy. The TCR beta CDR3 regions underwent amplification using RNA transcripts as the source. First-round RT-PCR targeting the TCR CDR3 was performed with the HTBI primer set. TCRdb reprocessed the multiplex PCR reads via MiXCR and lists one record per CDR3 protein. Among approximately 640,000 distinct CDR3 sequences listed, around 16% were seen once. Sequenced input: blood. The source of these receptors is a man between 50 and 59 years old with Graves' hyperthyroidism.

The chain uses TRBV20-1 and TRBJ2-1, with 10 nucleotides matching TRBD2. V was clipped by 6 bases and J by 7 bases; unmatched bases: 24. The CDR3 extends over 19 amino acids. From germline, CDR1 is DFQATT and CDR2 SNEGSKA (reference sequence). The CDR3 bases are TGCAGTGCGTCGCCCACTAGCGGGATTTCCCTATATGGAATTAATGAGCAGTTCTTC. Translation: CSASPTSGISLYGINEQFF.

This clonotype was found a few times. The chain combines TRBV9 with TRBJ2-1; D is unclear. Per the germline V gene, CDR1 is SGDLS and CDR2 is YYNGEE. The CDR3 has 13 amino acids. V was shortened by 3 bases and J by 4 bases, with 8 bases between the two germline ends. The DNA for the CDR3 is TGTGCCAGCAGCGGGGATGTTTACAATGAGCAGTTCTTC. This encodes CASSGDVYNEQFF.

Many counts were recorded for this clonotype. The chain has TRBV2 and TRBJ1-5; 8 positions agree with TRBD1. CDR3 size: 15 residues. Unmatched junction bases numbered 3, after V lost 3 bases and J lost 2 bases. Germline assignment: CDR1 SNHLY and CDR2 FYNNEI. CDR3 loop: CASSEDRAGNQPQHF. In DNA, the CDR3 is TGTGCCAGCAGTGAGGACAGGGCGGGCAATCAGCCCCAGCATTTT. Using reference TRBV2 and TRBJ1-5 for the parts outside the CDR3, the full variable domain is EPEVTQTPSHQVTQMGQEVILRCVPISNHLYFYWYRQILGQKVEFLVSFYNNEISEKSEIFDDQFSVERPDGSNFTLKIRSTKLEDSAMYFCASSEDRAGNQPQHFGDGTRLSIL.

Only a few counts were recorded for this clonotype. This chain links TRBV20-1 with TRBJ1-2; D gene ambiguous. The CDR3 consists of 14 residues. Germline CDR1 reads DFQATT; CDR2 reads SNEGSKA (reference sequence). The ends were cut back, 3 bases at V and 1 base at J, with 12 bases in the middle. The CDR3 bases are TGCAGTGCTAGTGGGTTGGGGTTTAACTATGGCTACACCTTC. Translation gives CSASGLGFNYGYTF.

This clonotype was counted at least ten times. The V and J genes are TRBV30 and TRBJ1-5; 7 positions match TRBD1. The J segment lost 4 bases and the V segment lost 0 bases, leaving 0 bases of the junction unmatched. Germline values: CDR1 GTSNPN, CDR2 SVGIG (reference sequence). This CDR3 contains 13 residues. The CDR3 protein is CAWSVQGNQPQHF. In DNA form, the CDR3 reads TGTGCCTGGAGTGTACAGGGGAATCAGCCCCAGCATTTT.

This clonotype was seen ten or more times. This chain uses TRBV2 with TRBJ2-1, with 11 bases that match TRBD2. CDR3 size: 15 residues. Per the germline V gene, CDR1 is SNHLY and CDR2 is FYNNEI. J lost 3 bases, V lost 9 bases, and 7 bases had no gene match. In DNA, the CDR3 is TGTGCCAGTGACACTAGCGGGGGAGGCTACAATGAGCAGTTCTTC. Translating gives CASDTSGGGYNEQFF.

The V gene is TRBV2, the J gene TRBJ1-6; D ambiguous. Germline values: CDR1 SNHLY, CDR2 FYNNEI. The CDR3 extends over 12 amino acids. V was shortened by 4 bases and J by 7 bases, with 5 bases between the two germline ends. For the CDR3, the DNA is TGTGCCAGCAGTGTTCAGAATTCACCCCTCCACTTT. This sequence encodes CASSVQNSPLHF.

This clonotype was counted at least ten times. The chain uses TRBV29-1 and TRBJ2-5, with 7 bases identical to TRBD1. This CDR3 contains 13 residues. In germline, CDR1 is SQVTM, CDR2 ANQGSEA. V lost 3 bases to trimming and J lost 4 bases; unmatched junction nucleotides: 5. For the CDR3, the DNA is TGCAGCGTTGAGCCTACAGGGGCAGAGACCCAGTACTTC. Its translation is CSVEPTGAETQYF.

The table lists this clonotype with a count of one. A read error is possible here, since a much larger clone lies one base away. CDR3 protein: CASSKDTSNQPQHF. The CDR3 bases are TGTGCCAGCAGCAAGGACACTAGCAATCAGCCCCAGCATTTT. The chain employs TRBV7-9 and TRBJ1-5; D perhaps matches TRBD1 (5 bases). Germline V CDR1 and CDR2: SEHNR, FQNEAQ (reference sequence). Trimming took 5 bases from V and 0 from J, leaving 8 bases between them. The CDR3 is 14 amino acids.

Ten or more counts support this clonotype. This chain joins TRBV2 and TRBJ1-6; 7 nucleotides match TRBD1. J was trimmed by 4 bases and V by 4 bases; bases with no gene match: 7. The CDR3 spans 16 residues. Germline CDR1 SNHLY, CDR2 FYNNEI. The CDR3 coding sequence is TGTGCCAGCAGTGTGGGGGGGGGACAGTATAATTCACCCCTCCACTTT. Amino acids: CASSVGGGQYNSPLHF. The full variable domain, rest sourced from reference TRBV2 and TRBJ1-6, is EPEVTQTPSHQVTQMGQEVILRCVPISNHLYFYWYRQILGQKVEFLVSFYNNEISEKSEIFDDQFSVERPDGSNFTLKIRSTKLEDSAMYFCASSVGGGQYNSPLHFGNGTRLTVT.

To note about this clonotype: Given a much more abundant clone one base away, this may be a read error. The J gene is TRBJ1-5, the V gene TRBV30; D is unresolved. V dropped 4 bases and J dropped 0 bases, with 7 bases sitting between them. CDR1 is GTSNPN, CDR2 SVGIG, per germline (reference sequence). This CDR3 is built from 13 residues. The CDR3 DNA is TGTGCCTGGAATAGGGCTAGCAATCAGCCCCAGCATTTT. Its translation is CAWNRASNQPQHF.

In its sample, this clonotype was seen many times. The rearrangement links TRBV2 to TRBJ1-5; a weak D match, TRBD1 (6 bases). The CDR3 sequence is 15 residues long. Trimming took 6 bases from V and 2 from J, leaving 14 bases between them. Germline V gene data show CDR1 as SNHLY and CDR2 as FYNNEI. The CDR3 coding sequence is TGTGCCAGCAGGGACAGCCGAAGAGGCAATCAGCCCCAGCATTTT. It codes for CASRDSRRGNQPQHF.

This clonotype turned up a few times. The V call is TRBV9, the J call TRBJ2-2; D perhaps matches TRBD1 (5 bases). Germline V lookup: CDR1 SGDLS, CDR2 YYNGEE. The V end lost 4 bases, the J end lost 2 bases, and 15 bases lay between the germline ends. CDR3 length: 16 amino acids. The CDR3 DNA is TGTGCCAGCAGCCTTCGACAGAACGTTAACACCGGGGAGCTGTTTTTT. Protein sequence: CASSLRQNVNTGELFF. Complete variable domain (other parts from reference TRBV9 and TRBJ2-2): DSGVTQTPKHLITATGQRVTLRCSPRSGDLSVYWYQQSLDQGLQFLIQYYNGEERAKGNILERFSAQQFPDLHSELNLSSLELGDSALYFCASSLRQNVNTGELFFGEGSRLTVL.

The sample holds a few counts of this clonotype. V and J are TRBV7-9 and TRBJ2-5; the match to TRBD2 covers 7 bases. CDR1 and CDR2 from the germline V gene are SEHNR and FQNEAQ (reference sequence). This CDR3 comprises 16 residues. V lost 0 bases, J lost 5 bases, and 9 bases stayed unmatched. This CDR3 reads CASSLAAGTTRETQYF. CDR3 bases: TGTGCCAGCAGCTTAGCGGCCGGGACTACCAGGGAGACCCAGTACTTC.